These T cell receptor beta chains were read from a single sample in a study of blood T cell repertoires in COVID-19. Clones were sequenced by immunoSEQ multiplex PCR, and TCRdb holds only the in-frame ones, with some missing. The table lists around 470,000 clones, about nine tenths of them singletons. What was sequenced was PBMCs or T cells enriched from blood (not recorded which). The receptors were gathered from a man younger than 30 who had recovered from COVID-19. Both conserved end residues are part of each CDR3. Fields, in order: D gene, clone size, J gene, V gene, CDR3 length, CDR3 protein, CDR3 DNA. A D gene is named only where the DNA matches it firmly. The listing skips clone size in some rows; elsewhere it reads once, few, many or a size class.

TRBD2 . TRBJ2-2 TRBV11-2 15 CASSRLAGDTGELFF TGTGCCAGCAGCCGACTAGCGGGGGACACCGGGGAGCTGTTTTTT
TRBD1 . TRBJ1-2 TRBV12-3/TRBV12-4 12 CASRGQSYGYTF TGTGCCAGCAGGGGACAGAGCTATGGCTACACCTTC
. . TRBJ1-5 TRBV5-1 13 CASSREGNQPQHF TGCGCCAGCAGCAGGGAGGGAAATCAGCCCCAGCATTTT
TRBD1 . TRBJ1-1 TRBV7-9 15 CASSLEGASLSTAFF TGTGCCAGCAGCTTGGAGGGGGCTAGTCTTTCAACGGCTTTCTTT
TRBD1 . TRBJ1-3 TRBV5-1 17 CASSPQTWTGNVNTIYF TGCGCCAGCAGCCCGCAGACGTGGACAGGGAATGTTAACACCATATATTTT
TRBD2 . TRBJ2-2 TRBV3-1/TRBV3-2 15 CASSQREGLTGELFF TGTGCCAGCAGCCAACGGGAGGGCCTTACCGGGGAGCTGTTTTTT
. . TRBJ2-3 TRBV12-3/TRBV12-4 12 CASSSRADTQYF TGTGCCAGCAGTTCCAGGGCGGATACGCAGTATTTT
. . TRBJ2-2 TRBV3-1/TRBV3-2 16 CASSQGGTSNTGELFF TGTGCCAGCAGCCAAGGGGGGACTTCGAACACCGGGGAGCTGTTTTTT
. . TRBJ1-4 TRBV10-3 17 CAISGSTGGSASEKLFF TGTGCCATCAGTGGGAGTACGGGAGGGTCGGCCTCTGAAAAACTGTTTTTT
TRBD1 . TRBJ1-2 TRBV19 14 CASSQDRGNYGYTF TGTGCCAGTAGCCAGGACAGGGGTAACTATGGCTACACCTTC
TRBD1 . TRBJ1-4 TRBV19 18 CASGRTGDVWATNEKLFF TGTGCCAGTGGACGGACAGGGGATGTTTGGGCGACTAATGAAAAACTGTTTTTT
. . TRBJ2-3 TRBV7-9 16 CASSYLGHEDTDTQYF TGTGCCAGCAGCTACCTGGGACATGAGGACACAGATACGCAGTATTTT
. . TRBJ2-2 TRBV3-1/TRBV3-2 15 CASSPGGLNTGELFF TGTGCCAGCAGCCCAGGGGGGTTAAACACCGGGGAGCTGTTTTTT
TRBD2 few TRBJ2-2 TRBV10-1 13 CASSSGNTGELFF TGCGCCAGCTCTAGCGGAAACACCGGGGAGCTGTTTTTT
. . TRBJ1-6 TRBV3-1/TRBV3-2 13 CASSQERGSPLHF TGTGCCAGCAGCCAAGAAAGGGGCTCACCCCTCCACTTT
. . TRBJ1-4 TRBV6-1 17 CASSVLQGGWSNEKLFF TGTGCCAGCAGTGTTTTGCAGGGAGGATGGAGTAATGAAAAACTGTTTTTT
TRBD1 . TRBJ1-2 TRBV12-5 14 CASGPGTANYGYTF TGTGCTAGTGGACCAGGGACAGCTAACTATGGCTACACCTTC
. . TRBJ2-7 TRBV6-1 14 CASSEAWGGYEQYF TGTGCCAGCAGTGAAGCGTGGGGAGGCTACGAGCAGTACTTC
TRBD1 . TRBJ1-2 TRBV29-1 12 CSDRTGDYGYTF TGCAGCGATCGGACAGGGGACTATGGCTACACCTTC
. . TRBJ2-5 TRBV21-1 16 CASSKLKRGAEETQYF TGTGCCAGCAGCAAATTGAAGCGGGGGGCGGAAGAGACCCAGTACTTC
TRBD2 . TRBJ2-1 TRBV5-6 15 CASSLVAGGYNEQFF TGTGCCAGCAGCTTGGTAGCGGGGGGATACAATGAGCAGTTCTTC
. . TRBJ2-7 TRBV5-1 17 CASSLGLADTSSYEQYF TGCGCCAGCAGCTTGGGACTGGCGGACACCAGTTCCTACGAGCAGTACTTC
. . TRBJ2-5 TRBV3-1/TRBV3-2 14 CASSQGAGEVTQYF TGTGCCAGCAGCCAGGGGGCGGGAGAGGTGACCCAGTACTTC
TRBD2 once TRBJ2-4 TRBV2 14 CASSEGGGTNIQYF TGTGCCAGCAGTGAGGGCGGGGGGACGAACATTCAGTACTTC
. . TRBJ2-7 TRBV28 12 CASRTLAYEQYF TGTGCCAGCAGAACACTAGCCTACGAGCAGTACTTC
TRBD1 once TRBJ2-7 TRBV18 16 CASSPPPGTGIDEQYF TGTGCCAGCTCACCACCACCGGGGACAGGGATCGACGAGCAGTACTTC
. . TRBJ1-6 TRBV12-3/TRBV12-4 13 CASSLGTDSPLHF TGTGCCAGCAGTTTAGGGACAGATTCACCCCTCCACTTT
. . TRBJ2-7 TRBV28 15 CASSSPGLGPYEQYF TGTGCCAGCTCCTCCCCGGGACTTGGCCCGTACGAGCAGTACTTC
. . TRBJ1-4 TRBV15 17 CATSRDKGAATNEKLFF TGTGCCACCAGCAGAGATAAAGGAGCAGCAACTAATGAAAAACTGTTTTTT
TRBD1 . TRBJ2-1 TRBV6-2/TRBV6-3 16 CASSRQTGVTYNEQFF TGTGCCAGCAGTCGGCAGACAGGGGTAACCTACAATGAGCAGTTCTTC
TRBD1 . TRBJ1-1 TRBV29-1 13 CSVERTGGGEAFF TGCAGCGTTGAGAGGACAGGGGGCGGTGAAGCTTTCTTT
. . TRBJ1-1 TRBV3-1/TRBV3-2 14 CASSQKTGNTEAFF TGTGCCAGCAGCCAAAAGACTGGGAACACTGAAGCTTTCTTT
. . TRBJ2-2 TRBV5-4 16 CASSPGPGVGVGELFF TGTGCCAGCAGCCCCGGCCCAGGGGTTGGTGTCGGGGAGCTGTTTTTT
TRBD2 . TRBJ2-2 TRBV4-1 14 CASSQRLAVGELFF TGCGCCAGCAGCCAAAGACTAGCGGTCGGGGAGCTGTTTTTT
TRBD2 . TRBJ2-7 TRBV9 15 CASSVGVGGDYEQYF TGTGCCAGCAGCGTAGGAGTTGGGGGGGACTACGAGCAGTACTTC
. . TRBJ1-5 TRBV19 12 CASSRDWQPQHF TGTGCCAGTAGTAGGGACTGGCAGCCCCAGCATTTT
TRBD1 . TRBJ1-5 TRBV3-1/TRBV3-2 15 CASSQGQASSQPQHF TGTGCCAGCAGCCAGGGACAGGCGAGTAGTCAGCCCCAGCATTTT
TRBD2 . TRBJ2-3 TRBV6-1 16 CASSETSGRLVDTQYF TGTGCCAGCAGCGAAACTAGCGGGAGATTGGTAGATACGCAGTATTTT
TRBD2 . TRBJ2-1 TRBV3-1/TRBV3-2 18 CASSQVLLYGGANNEQFF TGTGCCAGCAGCCAAGTCCTCCTTTACGGGGGGGCAAACAATGAGCAGTTCTTC
. . TRBJ1-4 TRBV3-1/TRBV3-2 14 CASSLRTENEKLFF TGTGCCAGCAGCCTCCGGACAGAGAATGAAAAACTGTTTTTT
. few TRBJ2-6 TRBV6-6 15 CASRESGTGANVLTF TGTGCCAGCAGAGAATCAGGGACTGGGGCCAACGTCCTGACTTTC
TRBD2 few TRBJ2-1 TRBV7-6 16 CASSSRLAFSYNEQFF TGTGCCAGCAGCTCCCGACTAGCCTTCTCCTACAATGAGCAGTTCTTC
TRBD1 . TRBJ1-2 TRBV5-4 13 CASSTTGTYGYTF TGTGCCAGCAGCACGACAGGGACCTATGGCTACACCTTC
TRBD2 . TRBJ2-3 TRBV18 19 CASSPLWTSGRMSTDTQYF TGTGCCAGCTCACCCTTGTGGACTAGCGGGAGGATGAGCACAGATACGCAGTATTTT
. . TRBJ2-3 TRBV15 16 CATSRDITGVTDTQYF TGTGCCACCAGCAGAGATATAACAGGAGTCACAGATACGCAGTATTTT
. . TRBJ2-1 TRBV28 16 CASSLYANPPYNEQFF TGTGCCAGCAGTTTATACGCGAATCCACCTTACAATGAGCAGTTCTTC
. once TRBJ1-1 TRBV6-5 13 CASSSEKIGAAFF TGTGCCAGCAGTTCCGAAAAGATAGGGGCAGCTTTCTTT
. . TRBJ2-4 TRBV5-1 16 CASSFRYSRSENIQYF TGCGCCAGCAGCTTCAGGTACAGTCGTTCGGAAAACATTCAGTACTTC
TRBD1 . TRBJ1-3 TRBV4-1 17 CASSQAGTGGNGNTIYF TGCGCCAGCAGCCAGGCCGGGACAGGGGGCAATGGAAACACCATATATTTT
TRBD2 . TRBJ2-1 TRBV3-1/TRBV3-2 17 CASSLFGAGVDYNEQFF TGTGCCAGCAGCCTTTTTGGGGCGGGAGTAGATTACAATGAGCAGTTCTTC
. . TRBJ1-1 TRBV7-9 19 CASSQPREGPGAMNTEAFF TGTGCCAGCAGCCAGCCGAGGGAGGGGCCCGGAGCAATGAACACTGAAGCTTTCTTT
TRBD1 . TRBJ2-7 TRBV6-1 16 CASSDPGAGGNYEQYF TGTGCCAGCAGTGATCCAGGGGCAGGGGGTAACTACGAGCAGTACTTC
. . TRBJ1-1 TRBV29-1 11 CSVDRVGEAFF TGCAGCGTTGACAGGGTAGGGGAAGCTTTCTTT
. . TRBJ1-1 TRBV9 16 CASSASYRGLNTEAFF TGTGCCAGCAGCGCTTCGTACCGGGGTCTGAACACTGAAGCTTTCTTT
. once TRBJ2-2 TRBV24-1 15 CATRGPSEYTGELFF TGTGCCACCAGGGGTCCTAGCGAGTACACCGGGGAGCTGTTTTTT